This T cell receptor beta chain was retrieved from a study of spatial heterogeneity in lung cancer (dated by TCRdb to about 2019). Regarding the study in general: Beta-chain transcripts were consistently detected in greater numbers than alpha-chain transcripts, which likely reflected higher beta-chain transcript abundance. In tumor regions, TCR transcript counts showed a strong correlation with a T cell transcriptional module score derived from matched bulk RNA-seq. In the raw uncorrected reads, each unique combination of TCR and UMI appeared on average more than ten times. In non-small cell lung cancer, the study made a quantitative comparison of TCR alpha and beta repertoires among multiple tumor regions, matched nontumor lung and blood. Nonsynonymous mutation counts, determined by whole-exome sequencing of tumor tissue, were related to features of the TCR repertoire. Both alpha and beta chains were TCR-sequenced in approximately 220 tumor regions, approximately 67 matched nontumor lung samples and some 50 PBMC samples obtained at surgery.

The time point tag for this specimen amounts to: sample taken at primary tumor resection. Samples were obtained from roughly 72 patients with early-stage, untreated non-small cell lung cancer from the lung TRACERx cohort. For TCR sequencing, whole RNA was extracted from tumor and nontumor lung tissue, or from cryopreserved PBMC samples, and no cell sorting was done. A patient was chosen for TCR sequencing only when enough RNA was available from at least two tumor regions. Before selection, tumor and adjacent nontumor lung specimens were reviewed by a lung pathologist. The library relied on 5' RACE. Sequencing took place on a NextSeq 500. To allow correction of PCR and sequencing errors, the TCR library protocol tagged every TCR cDNA molecule with a unique molecular identifier. As for the original processing: TCR identification, UMI-based error correction and CDR3 extraction were all carried out with Decombinator tools. TCRs above a frequency of 2 per 1,000, corresponding to the top 1% of the tumor frequency distribution, were defined as expanded. Expanded tumor TCRs were classed as regional if statistically deemed absent (corrected P<0.05) from at least one tumor region, otherwise ubiquitous. Renyi diversity was calculated using the R vegan package after each repertoire was subsampled 100 times to 5,000 TCRs. To build CDR3 similarity networks, amino acid triplet string-kernel similarity was used, and CDR3s were connected when their pairwise similarity was above 0.82. The public reads were run again by TCRdb, first through fastp at Q25 and then through MiXCR, and only productive beta chains were kept. CDR3 protein sequences are deduplicated, and each keeps its most common genes and DNA. TCRdb's processing, not the authors', yielded these V and J calls. The sample table records over 10,000 distinct CDR3 sequences; approximately 4.6% of these occur just once. Under 30% of the sample goes to the ten largest clones.

The junction shows trimming of 4 bases on V and 3 bases on J, and the gene matches do not reach 3 bases of it. From a lookup of the germline V gene, CDR1 and CDR2 are SQVTM and ANQGSEA. The CDR3 sequence holds 14 residues, the cysteine and phenylalanine included. Just the 42-base CDR3 DNA is kept, in frame starting at base 1. This clonotype was seen ten or more times. What this receptor recognizes is not known. No much larger clone exists at a distance of one base, and base qualities are not known. With the library built for alpha chains, this beta chain is off target and its frequency is not meaningful. What the work shows at the level of the full study, not this receptor alone: Counts of ubiquitous and regional expanded TCRs were found to correlate with counts of ubiquitous and regional nonsynonymous mutations, respectively. TCR-seq was estimated to cover only about 7% of tumor T cells for alpha chains and around 13% for beta chains. The tumor nonsynonymous mutation count correlated with the number of expanded intratumoral alpha and beta TCRs. Confirming at a functional level the hypothesis that regional TCRs recognize regional mutations was considered to require additional single-cell paired TCR alpha and beta sequencing.

The sequence joins TRBV29-1 to TRBJ1-5; TRBD1 lines up with 10 middle nucleotides. The material was lung tumor tissue, obtained at surgery. This TCR was recovered from a male donor with early-stage non-small cell lung cancer. The nucleotides are TGCAGCGTTGCCGGGACAGGGGACAATCAGCCCCAGCATTTT. The encoded protein is CSVAGTGDNQPQHF.